The clone carrying this T cell receptor (beta chain) was found once. The table came from immunoSEQ multiplex PCR; TCRdb's copy has only in-frame clones and leaves some out. This table has roughly 50,000 clones, 65% to 90% appearing once. V shed 6 bases, J shed 6 bases, and the junction held 6 bases outside the gene matches. CDR3 length: 14 amino acids. Germline CDR1 is MNHNY and CDR2 is SVGAGI (reference sequence). The source of the sample is a study of PD-L1 blockade in urothelial cancer. Study-level information: Prior chemotherapy in patients spanned 0 to 3 regimens. Blood was evaluated 3 weeks (second dose) and 6 weeks after therapy began. Per blood sample, T cells had a median of roughly 150,000.

The time point denotes: pretreatment peripheral blood. The V gene is TRBV6-6, the J gene TRBJ2-1; 9 bases map to TRBD2. This receptor was taken from a man in his 70s with urothelial cancer. The sample was PBMCs, taken around atezolizumab (anti-PD-L1) treatment. The CDR3 loop reads CASRERTSVNEQFF. CDR3 nucleotide sequence: TGTGCCAGCAGGGAGAGGACTAGCGTCAATGAGCAGTTCTTC.